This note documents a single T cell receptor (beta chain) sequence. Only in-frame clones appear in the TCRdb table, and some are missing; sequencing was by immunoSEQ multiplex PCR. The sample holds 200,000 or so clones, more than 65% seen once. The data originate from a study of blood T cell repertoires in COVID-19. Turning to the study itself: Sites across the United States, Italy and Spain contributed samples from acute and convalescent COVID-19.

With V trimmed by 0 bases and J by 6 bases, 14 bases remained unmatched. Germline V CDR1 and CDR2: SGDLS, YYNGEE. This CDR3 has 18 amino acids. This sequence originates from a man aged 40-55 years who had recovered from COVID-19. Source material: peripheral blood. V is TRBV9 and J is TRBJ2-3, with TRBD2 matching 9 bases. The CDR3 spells CASSVVVDPAGGRDTQYF. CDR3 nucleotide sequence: TGTGCCAGCAGCGTAGTCGTCGATCCAGCGGGGGGTAGGGATACGCAGTATTTT.